The 25 T cell receptor beta chains presented below share a single source sample, sequenced in a study of T-cell reconstitution after alpha-beta-depleted transplantation in children. For TCRbeta, the library was prepared with unique molecular identifiers. In TCRdb, the PCR reads were re-called with MiXCR into one record per CDR3 protein. The table includes about 400,000 distinct CDR3 sequences, 13% detected once. This specimen consisted of PBMCs, obtained from the stem cell graft. The receptors stem from a human donor who donated a stem cell graft to a child with Fanconi anemia.

This clonotype was detected many times. V and J are TRBV20-1 and TRBJ2-1; 8 nucleotides line up with TRBD1. V lost 1 base, J lost 5 bases, and 7 bases stayed unmatched. This CDR3 contains 15 residues. Germline values: CDR1 DFQATT, CDR2 SNEGSKA (reference sequence). CDR3 protein: CSARAVRDRHNEQFF. The DNA for the CDR3 is TGCAGTGCTAGAGCGGTGAGGGACAGGCACAATGAGCAGTTCTTC.

This sequence joins TRBV3-1 and TRBJ1-5, with D tentatively TRBD1 (6 bases). The CDR3 covers 15 residues. Trimming stripped 0 bases from V and 0 bases from J, with 6 bases between. CDR1 is LGHDT and CDR2 is YNNKEL in the germline V gene (reference sequence). DNA for the CDR3: TGTGCCAGCAGCCAAGAAGGGGGTAGCAATCAGCCCCAGCATTTT. This codes for CASSQEGGSNQPQHF.

This clonotype was seen at least ten times. The V call is TRBV5-1, the J call TRBJ2-1, with D maybe TRBD2 (5 bases). Germline V CDR1 and CDR2: SGHRS, YFSETQ. The V end lost 4 bases, the J end lost 8 bases, and 16 bases lay between the germline ends. The CDR3 extends over 14 amino acids. Written as DNA, the CDR3 is TGCGCCAGCAGCCGGGCGGGTTCACGTGATGAGCAGTTCTTC. It yields the protein CASSRAGSRDEQFF.

This clonotype came up a few times. The chain links TRBV6-5 to TRBJ2-5; 9 bases line up with TRBD2. J gave up 1 base and V 0 bases, and 6 bases lay outside the gene matches. CDR1 MNHEY and CDR2 SVGAGI come from the germline V gene. The CDR3 runs 17 residues. The CDR3 DNA reads TGTGCCAGCAGTTACTCGAGGCTAGCGGGGCGCCAAGAGACCCAGTACTTC. Protein: CASSYSRLAGRQETQYF.

V and J are TRBV11-2 and TRBJ2-7; unclear D gene. Looked up from germline, CDR1 is SGHAT and CDR2 is FQNNGV. V was pared by 3 bases and J by 2 bases, with 8 bases between. This CDR3 region has 13 residues. The CDR3 DNA follows: TGTGCCAGCAGCTTTGGACGGACCTACGAGCAGTACTTC. Its protein is CASSFGRTYEQYF.

The rearrangement links TRBV20-1 to TRBJ2-5; D call uncertain. Per the germline V gene, CDR1 is DFQATT and CDR2 is SNEGSKA (reference sequence). The CDR3 is 13 residues long. V lost 5 bases and J 3 bases, leaving 13 bases between the germline ends. CDR3 DNA sequence: TGCAGTGCTCGAGTTAGAGGAAAAGAGACCCAGTACTTC. Its translation is CSARVRGKETQYF.

This clonotype was detected only a few times. This rearrangement joins TRBV6-2 or TRBV6-3 to TRBJ1-4, with D unresolved. The V and J ends lost 5 bases and 8 bases respectively, with 12 bases between them. Germline CDR1 is MNHEY and CDR2 is SVGEGT. The CDR3 is 13 residues long. The CDR3 region has the DNA TGTGCCAGCAGTCGGTCCTACAGCGAAAAACTGTTTTTT. It codes for CASSRSYSEKLFF.

The chain carries TRBV3-1 and TRBJ2-5; possibly TRBD1 or TRBD2 for D (5 bases each). The CDR3 has 12 residues. Trimming shortened V by 11 bases and J by 2 bases, and 12 bases separated the two germline ends. Germline CDR1 and CDR2: LGHDT and YNNKEL (reference sequence). CDR3 nucleotides: TGTGCCTGTCCGGGGCCACAAGAGACCCAGTACTTC. This encodes CACPGPQETQYF.

J is TRBJ2-5 and V is TRBV30, with D possibly being TRBD2 (5 bases). CDR1 is GTSNPN, CDR2 SVGIG, per germline (reference sequence). V was trimmed by 4 bases and J by 1 base, leaving 13 bases between them. CDR3 length equals 14 residues. The CDR3 is CAWTPDSAQETQYF. CDR3 coding DNA: TGTGCCTGGACCCCGGACTCGGCCCAAGAGACCCAGTACTTC.

This clonotype appeared many times. The chain joins TRBV7-2 to TRBJ1-2; D not certain. V lost 2 bases and J 4 bases, leaving 8 bases between the germline ends. CDR1 and CDR2 from the germline V gene are SGHTA and FQGNSA. The CDR3 covers 13 residues. This CDR3 reads CASSLRQIYGYTF. As DNA, the CDR3 is TGTGCCAGCAGCTTACGGCAAATCTATGGCTACACCTTC.

The chain joins TRBV4-1 to TRBJ2-1; maybe TRBD1 (6 bases). V was cut by 4 bases and J by 4 bases, with 17 bases left in between. CDR3 length equals 16 residues. Germline CDR1 is MGHRA and CDR2 is YSYEKL. CDR3 nucleotides: TGCGCCAGCAGCCGCCCCCCCCAGACAGGATACAATGAGCAGTTCTTC. This sequence encodes CASSRPPQTGYNEQFF.

In its sample, this clonotype was seen once. The V gene is TRBV29-1, the J gene TRBJ1-2; D call uncertain. V lost 2 bases and J lost 5, with 6 bases in between. This CDR3 spans 11 amino acids. CDR1 and CDR2 (germline): SQVTM, ANQGSEA. DNA of the CDR3: TGCAGCGTTGAATCGGGGTATGGCTACACCTTC. Translated: CSVESGYGYTF. Together with reference TRBV29-1 and TRBJ1-2, the CDR3 gives the full variable domain: SAVISQKPSRDICQRGTSLTIQCQVDSQVTMMFWYRQQPGQSLTLIATANQGSEATYESGFVIDKFPISRPNLTFSTLTVSNMSPEDSSIYLCSVESGYGYTFGSGTRLTVV.

This clonotype was seen a handful of times. CDR3 region: CASSVVPTANTEAFF. The CDR3 DNA reads TGTGCCAGCAGCGTAGTCCCTACAGCGAACACTGAAGCTTTCTTT. The chain joins TRBV9 to TRBJ1-1; D gene uncertain. Germline assignment: CDR1 SGDLS and CDR2 YYNGEE. Trimming left V 0 bases short and J 1 base short, with 10 bases between. CDR3 length: 15 residues.

The chain combines TRBV20-1 with TRBJ1-3; D remains ambiguous. Germline V gives CDR1 DFQATT, CDR2 SNEGSKA (reference sequence). The ends were cut back, 4 bases at V and 0 bases at J, with 13 bases in the middle. The CDR3 covers 15 residues. In nucleotides, the CDR3 is TGCAGTGCTACCACTGGACGGCACTCTGGAAACACCATATATTTT. It encodes CSATTGRHSGNTIYF.

The chain joins TRBV20-1 to TRBJ2-3; 9 bases map to TRBD1. The CDR3 contains 15 residues. The V gene end was trimmed by 3 bases and the J gene end by 5 bases; junction bases not matched to a gene: 9. Germline V gene data show CDR1 as DFQATT and CDR2 as SNEGSKA (reference sequence). The CDR3 is CSARSPGQGGDTQYF. The DNA of the CDR3 is TGCAGTGCTAGGTCTCCGGGACAGGGAGGAGATACGCAGTATTTT.

The CDR3 loop reads CSASTSGGAVETQYF. The CDR3 DNA sequence: TGCAGTGCTTCGACTAGCGGGGGGGCCGTAGAGACCCAGTACTTC. The gene calls are TRBV20-1 and TRBJ2-5; the match to TRBD2 covers 14 bases. This CDR3 spans 15 amino acids. Germline V lookup: CDR1 DFQATT, CDR2 SNEGSKA (reference sequence). V shed 5 bases, J shed 4 bases, and the junction held 6 bases outside the gene matches.

This clonotype qualifies as medium-sized (0.01 to 0.1%). The genes are TRBV6-1 and TRBJ1-1, with TRBD1 matching over 8 bases. Unmatched junction bases numbered 9, after V lost 4 bases and J lost 8 bases. Germline-derived CDR1 and CDR2 are MNHNS and SASEGT. The CDR3 runs 14 residues. The CDR3 loop reads CASSGRGQAYEAFF. DNA of the CDR3: TGTGCCAGCAGTGGGAGGGGACAGGCCTACGAAGCTTTCTTT.

This clonotype has at least ten counts. The chain employs TRBV11-2 and TRBJ2-2, with 9 bases aligning to TRBD1. The CDR3 loop spans 17 amino acids. The trim removed 5 bases at V and 6 bases at J, leaving 13 bases unmatched. Germline lookup yields CDR1 SGHAT and CDR2 FQNNGV. The CDR3 sequence: CASSPEPGQGGAGELFF. The CDR3 DNA sequence: TGTGCCAGCAGCCCGGAACCGGGACAGGGTGGGGCCGGGGAGCTGTTTTTT.

The chain has TRBV7-2 and TRBJ2-1; 9 bases match TRBD2. Germline V CDR1 and CDR2: SGHTA, FQGNSA. V shed 1 base and J 7 bases; nucleotides not matched to a gene: 8. The CDR3 spans 16 residues. This chain's CDR3 is CASSLEGTSRRNEQFF. CDR3 DNA sequence: TGTGCCAGCAGCTTAGAGGGGACTAGCCGTCGGAATGAGCAGTTCTTC.

This clonotype was recorded once. The chain joins TRBV28 to TRBJ2-6; weak D call: TRBD1 (5 bases). This CDR3 has 16 residues. In germline, CDR1 is MDHEN, CDR2 SYDVKM. The V end lost 5 bases, the J end lost 0 bases, and 11 bases lay between the germline ends. CDR3 amino acids: CASSPPQGSGANVLTF. CDR3 bases: TGTGCCAGCAGTCCCCCCCAGGGCTCTGGGGCCAACGTCCTGACTTTC. The entire variable domain, with the rest obtained from reference TRBV28 and TRBJ2-6, is as follows: DVKVTQSSRYLVKRTGEKVFLECVQDMDHENMFWYRQDPGLGLRLIYFSYDVKMKEKGDIPEGYSVSREKKERFSLILESASTNQTSMYLCASSPPQGSGANVLTFGAGSRLTVL.

This chain joins TRBV7-2 and TRBJ2-4; possibly TRBD1 for D (6 bases). This CDR3 has 14 residues. V lost 5 bases and J lost 6, with 14 bases in between. CDR1 and CDR2 (germline): SGHTA, FQGNSA. The CDR3 sequence is CASSVGQGRNIQYF. The CDR3 region has the DNA TGTGCCAGCAGCGTAGGCCAGGGGAGAAACATTCAGTACTTC.

This clonotype has just a few counts. The genes are TRBV7-2 and TRBJ2-5; perhaps TRBD2 as D (5 bases). This CDR3 is 13 amino acids long. Germline V lookup: CDR1 SGHTA, CDR2 FQGNSA. V dropped 4 bases and J dropped 4 bases, with 10 bases sitting between them. The CDR3 DNA is TGTGCCAGCAGCTGGCGGGTTCGAGAGACCCAGTACTTC. Translating gives CASSWRVRETQYF.

CDR3 in amino acids: CATSRGRDSNQPQHF. The CDR3 bases are TGTGCCACCAGCAGGGGACGGGATAGCAATCAGCCCCAGCATTTT. The chain carries TRBV15 and TRBJ1-5; TRBD1 is a possible D gene (5 bases). Trimming shortened V by 3 bases and J by 0 bases, and 9 bases separated the two germline ends. Germline CDR1 LNHNV, CDR2 YYDKDF (reference sequence). This CDR3 spans 15 amino acids. Full variable domain (outside the CDR3, taken from reference TRBV15 and TRBJ1-5): DAMVIQNPRYQVTQFGKPVTLSCSQTLNHNVMYWYQQKSSQAPKLLFHYYDKDFNNEADTPDNFQSRRPNTSFCFLDIRSPGLGDTAMYLCATSRGRDSNQPQHFGDGTRLSIL.

The V call is TRBV15, the J call TRBJ1-2; D perhaps matches TRBD1 (6 bases). The CDR3 is 20 amino acids. Trimming stripped 0 bases from V and 0 bases from J, with 23 bases between. Germline CDR1 and CDR2: LNHNV and YYDKDF (reference sequence). The CDR3 is CATSRDLLGQTVGANYGYTF. The CDR3 DNA reads TGTGCCACCAGCAGAGATCTACTTGGACAGACAGTGGGGGCTAACTATGGCTACACCTTC.

This clonotype has only a few counts. The gene calls are TRBV5-1 and TRBJ1-1; 7 bases fit TRBD1. With V trimmed by 0 bases and J by 10 bases, 6 bases remained unmatched. Germline-derived CDR1 and CDR2 are SGHRS and YFSETQ. The CDR3 length is 13 residues. Written as DNA, the CDR3 is TGCGCCAGCAGCTTGGACAGGGGCCTTGCAGCTTTCTTT. This encodes CASSLDRGLAAFF.